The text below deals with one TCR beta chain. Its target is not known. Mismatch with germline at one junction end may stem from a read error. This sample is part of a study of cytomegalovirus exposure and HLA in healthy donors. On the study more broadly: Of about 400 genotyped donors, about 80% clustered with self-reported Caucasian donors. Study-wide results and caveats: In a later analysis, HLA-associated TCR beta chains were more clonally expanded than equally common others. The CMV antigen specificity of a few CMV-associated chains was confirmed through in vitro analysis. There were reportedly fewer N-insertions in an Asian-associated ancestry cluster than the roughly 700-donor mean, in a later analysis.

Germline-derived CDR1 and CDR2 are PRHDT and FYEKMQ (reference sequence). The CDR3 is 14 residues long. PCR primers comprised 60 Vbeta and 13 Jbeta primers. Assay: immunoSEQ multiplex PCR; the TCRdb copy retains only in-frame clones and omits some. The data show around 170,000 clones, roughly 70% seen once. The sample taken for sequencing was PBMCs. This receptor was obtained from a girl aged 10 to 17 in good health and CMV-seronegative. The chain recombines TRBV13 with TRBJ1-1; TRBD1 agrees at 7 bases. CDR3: CASSLGGLNTEAFF. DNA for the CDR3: TGTGCCAGCAGCCTAGGGGGCTTGAACACTGAAGCTTTCTTT.